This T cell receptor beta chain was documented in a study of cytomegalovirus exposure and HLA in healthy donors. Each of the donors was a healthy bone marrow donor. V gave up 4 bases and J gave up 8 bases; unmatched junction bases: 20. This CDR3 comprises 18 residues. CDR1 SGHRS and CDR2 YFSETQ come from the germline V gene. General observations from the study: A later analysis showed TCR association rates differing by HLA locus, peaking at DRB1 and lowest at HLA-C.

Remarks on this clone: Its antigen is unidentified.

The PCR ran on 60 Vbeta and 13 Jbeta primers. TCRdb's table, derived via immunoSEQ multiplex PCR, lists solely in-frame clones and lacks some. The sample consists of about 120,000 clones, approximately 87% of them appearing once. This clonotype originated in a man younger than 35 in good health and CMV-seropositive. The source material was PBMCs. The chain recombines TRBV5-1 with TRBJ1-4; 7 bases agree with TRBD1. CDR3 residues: CASSRFGNDREWGEKLFF. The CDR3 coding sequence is TGCGCCAGCAGCCGATTTGGGAACGACAGGGAATGGGGGGAAAAACTGTTTTTT.